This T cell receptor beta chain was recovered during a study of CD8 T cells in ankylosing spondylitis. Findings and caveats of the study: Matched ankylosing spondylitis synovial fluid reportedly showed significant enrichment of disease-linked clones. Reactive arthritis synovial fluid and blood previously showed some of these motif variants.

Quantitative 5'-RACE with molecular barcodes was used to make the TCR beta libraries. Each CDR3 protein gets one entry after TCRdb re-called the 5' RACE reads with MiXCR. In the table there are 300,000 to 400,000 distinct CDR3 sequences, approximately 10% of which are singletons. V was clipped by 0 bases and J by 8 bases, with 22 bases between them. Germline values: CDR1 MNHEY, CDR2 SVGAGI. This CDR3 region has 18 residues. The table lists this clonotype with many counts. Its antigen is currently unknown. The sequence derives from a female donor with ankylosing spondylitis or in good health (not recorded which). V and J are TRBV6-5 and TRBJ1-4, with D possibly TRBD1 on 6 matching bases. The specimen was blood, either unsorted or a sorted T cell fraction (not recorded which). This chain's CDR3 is CASSYSTLGGRVEEKLFF. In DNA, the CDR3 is TGTGCCAGCAGTTACTCGACCCTTGGGGGGCGAGTTGAAGAAAAACTGTTTTTT.